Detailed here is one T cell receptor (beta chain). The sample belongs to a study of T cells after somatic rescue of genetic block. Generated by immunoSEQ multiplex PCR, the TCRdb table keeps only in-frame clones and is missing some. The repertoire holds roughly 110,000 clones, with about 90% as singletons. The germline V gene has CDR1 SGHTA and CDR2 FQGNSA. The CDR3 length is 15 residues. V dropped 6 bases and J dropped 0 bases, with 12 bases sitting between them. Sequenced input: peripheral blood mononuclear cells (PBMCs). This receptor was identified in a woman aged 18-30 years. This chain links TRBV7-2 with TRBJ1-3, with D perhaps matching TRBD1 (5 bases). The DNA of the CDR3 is TGTGCCAGCAGAAGGGACCGAGTCTCTGGAAACACCATATATTTT. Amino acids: CASRRDRVSGNTIYF.